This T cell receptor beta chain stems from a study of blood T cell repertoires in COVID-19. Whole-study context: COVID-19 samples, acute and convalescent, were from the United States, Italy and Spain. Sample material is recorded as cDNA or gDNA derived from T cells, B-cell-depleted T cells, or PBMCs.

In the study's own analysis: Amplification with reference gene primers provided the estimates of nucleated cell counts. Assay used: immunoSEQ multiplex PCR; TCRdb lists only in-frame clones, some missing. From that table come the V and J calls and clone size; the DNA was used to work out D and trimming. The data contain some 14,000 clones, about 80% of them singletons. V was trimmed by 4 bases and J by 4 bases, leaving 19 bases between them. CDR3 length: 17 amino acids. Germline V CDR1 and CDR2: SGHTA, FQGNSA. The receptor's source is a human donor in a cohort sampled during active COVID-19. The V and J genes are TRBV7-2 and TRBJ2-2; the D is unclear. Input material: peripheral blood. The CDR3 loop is CASSSRSSPVATGELFF. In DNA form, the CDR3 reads TGTGCCAGCAGCTCCCGCTCGTCCCCGGTAGCCACCGGGGAGCTGTTTTTT. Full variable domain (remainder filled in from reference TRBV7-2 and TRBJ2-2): GAGVSQSPSNKVTEKGKDVELRCDPISGHTALYWYRQSLGQGLEFLIYFQGNSAPDKSGLPSDRFSAERTGGSVSTLTIQRTQQEDSAVYLCASSSRSSPVATGELFFGEGSRLTVL.